One sample yielded the 2 T cell receptor beta chains listed below, sequenced in a study of memory CD4+ T cells and cytomegalovirus serostatus. Sequencing used immunoSEQ multiplex PCR; TCRdb keeps in-frame clones, though not all of them. Among 55,000 to 60,000 clones, roughly three quarters were seen once, and the ten largest hold more than 1%. The sort gate was single viable CD3+CD4+CD8-CD45RO+ cells for memory CD4+ T cells. The sample taken for sequencing was memory CD4+ T cells from blood. These receptor sequences come from an adult in good health and CMV-seronegative.

The chain couples TRBV5-1 to TRBJ2-7; D is perhaps TRBD1 (7 bases). The V and J ends lost 0 bases and 8 bases respectively, with 12 bases between them. The CDR3 is 13 amino acids. Looked up from germline, CDR1 is SGHRS and CDR2 is YFSETQ. CDR3 residues: CASSLGQGGQQYF. The CDR3 DNA sequence: TGCGCCAGCAGCTTGGGGCAGGGGGGACAGCAGTACTTC.

The gene calls are TRBV4-1 and TRBJ1-4; D is unresolved. Germline CDR1 and CDR2: MGHRA and YSYEKL. Trimming left V 5 bases short and J 3 bases short, with 16 bases between. The CDR3 runs 16 residues. This CDR3 reads CASSAIGEGSNEKLFF. CDR3 nucleotides: TGCGCCAGCAGCGCAATCGGAGAAGGGTCTAATGAAAAACTGTTTTTT.